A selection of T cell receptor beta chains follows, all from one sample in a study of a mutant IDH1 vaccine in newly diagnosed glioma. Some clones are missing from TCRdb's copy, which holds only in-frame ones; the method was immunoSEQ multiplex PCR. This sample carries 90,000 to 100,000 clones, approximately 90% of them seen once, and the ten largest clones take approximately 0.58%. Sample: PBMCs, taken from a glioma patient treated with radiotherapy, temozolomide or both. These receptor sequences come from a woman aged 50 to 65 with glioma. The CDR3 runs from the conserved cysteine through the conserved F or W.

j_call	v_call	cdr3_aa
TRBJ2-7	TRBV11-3	CATSRDGAGEQYF
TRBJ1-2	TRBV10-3	CATGDRDRGSYGYTF
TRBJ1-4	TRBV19	CASTPMGARGEKLFF
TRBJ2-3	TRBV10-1	CASSESAQRPVAQYF
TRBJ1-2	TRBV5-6	CASSLARWGRNYGYTF
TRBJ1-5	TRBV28	CASSLTTERHQPQHF
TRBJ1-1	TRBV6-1	CASSERQGGGQGNTEAFF
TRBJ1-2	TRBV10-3	CAIRDRANYGYTF
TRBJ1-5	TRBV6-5	CASRRGGNQPQHF
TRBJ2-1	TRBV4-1	CASSLAGVYNEQFF
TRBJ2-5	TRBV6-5	CASSWGLAARETQYF
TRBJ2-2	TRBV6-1	CASSVPVRELFF
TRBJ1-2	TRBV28	CASSLPRDSPSGYTF
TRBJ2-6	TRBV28	CASSLPQFDAGANVLTF
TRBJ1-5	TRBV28	CASSPGTGWDTNQPQHF
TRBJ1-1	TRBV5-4	CASSWGQTNTEAFF
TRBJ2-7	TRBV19	CASSPGDWPPYEQYF
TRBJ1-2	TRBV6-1	CASLISGLSYGYTF
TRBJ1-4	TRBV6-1	CASSEARLSTNEKLFF
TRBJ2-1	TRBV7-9	CASSWGLVAGDEQFF
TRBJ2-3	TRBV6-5	CASTGGLAGDDTQYF
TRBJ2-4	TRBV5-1	CASSLGQQNIQYF
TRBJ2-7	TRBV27	CASSLSTGSYDEQYF
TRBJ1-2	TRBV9	CASSAHIQGNYGYTF
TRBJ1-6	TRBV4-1	CASRPPGQYNSPLHF
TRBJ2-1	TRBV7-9	CASSVSGRTNEQFF
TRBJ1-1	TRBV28	CASRPEAHPDTEAFF
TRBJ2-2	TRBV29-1	CSVIRGQGTGELFF
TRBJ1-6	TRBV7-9	CASSPQGDNSPLHF
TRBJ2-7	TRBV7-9	CASSAGTSAHAYEQYF